This T cell receptor beta chain appears in the sequencing data of a study of response to subunit inactivated influenza vaccine. The CDR3 has 12 residues. Trimming removed 4 bases from V and 6 bases from J, with 7 bases in between. Looked up from germline, CDR1 is MNHEY and CDR2 is SVGEGT. TCRdb re-called the RT-PCR reads with MiXCR, one entry per CDR3 protein. Of roughly 650,000 distinct CDR3 sequences in the sample, more than 15% were seen once. The chain combines TRBV6-2 or TRBV6-3 with TRBJ1-5, with D unclear. The starting material was PBMCs from blood, obtained about 13 days after vaccination. This TCR was sampled from a man in his fifties or sixties who received an inactivated influenza vaccine. This CDR3 reads CASSFTAQPQHF. In DNA form, the CDR3 reads TGTGCCAGCAGTTTCACAGCTCAGCCCCAGCATTTT.